The 9 T cell receptor beta chains presented below share a single source sample, sequenced in a study of control samples from healthy donors and cancer patients. Repertoires were generated with immunoSEQ multiplex PCR, while TCRdb's copy carries only in-frame clones and drops some. The data hold more than 95,000 clones, with approximately 84% observed a single time. Sequenced: blood. These receptor sequences come from a man younger than 30 in good health.

The V call is TRBV7-8, the J call TRBJ2-2; 8 bases match TRBD1. The V gene's germline CDR1 is SGHVS and CDR2 FQNEAQ. With 1 base clipped from V and 2 bases from J, the junction kept 12 bases outside the gene matches. The CDR3 is 19 residues long. CDR3 protein: CASSLGRVRGPFNTGELFF. The CDR3 DNA sequence: TGTGCCAGCAGCTTAGGAAGGGTCAGGGGGCCTTTTAACACCGGGGAGCTGTTTTTT.

The CDR3, as DNA: TGTGCCAGCAGTTACCCCTTATTCTTAACAGGAGACACTGAAGCTTTCTTT. The encoded protein is CASSYPLFLTGDTEAFF. The V call is TRBV6-2 or TRBV6-3, the J call TRBJ1-1, with D possibly TRBD1 on 5 matching bases. Between the trimmed V and J ends, which lost 2 bases and 3 bases, there was a span of 19 bases. CDR1 is MNHEY, CDR2 SVGEGT, per germline. This CDR3 has 17 residues.

The chain links TRBV3-1 (or the pseudogene TRBV3-2) to TRBJ1-6; D possibly corresponds to TRBD1 (6 bases). CDR1 is LGHDT and CDR2 is YNNKEL in the germline V gene (reference sequence). Trimming stripped 4 bases from V and 0 bases from J, with 10 bases between. The CDR3 covers 16 residues. The CDR3 DNA is TGTGCCAGCAGCCTCGGGACATCCTCCTATAATTCACCCCTCCACTTT. Translated: CASSLGTSSYNSPLHF.

J is TRBJ1-2 and V is TRBV30; TRBD1 is a possible D gene (5 bases). CDR3 length equals 15 residues. V lost 2 bases to trimming and J lost 8 bases, with 21 bases between them. CDR1 is GTSNPN and CDR2 is SVGIG in the germline V gene (reference sequence). Written as DNA, the CDR3 is TGTGCCTGGAGTCCCAGGGCCCGGGACCCTAGCGGCTACACCTTC. Residues: CAWSPRARDPSGYTF.

This sequence joins TRBV27 and TRBJ1-6; unclear D gene. Trimming stripped 7 bases from V and 0 bases from J, with 16 bases between. Germline values: CDR1 MNHEY, CDR2 SMNVEV (reference sequence). This CDR3 is 17 amino acids long. Here the CDR3 reads CASTDKPRGSYNSPLHF. As DNA, the CDR3 is TGTGCCAGCACCGATAAACCCCGGGGCTCCTATAATTCACCCCTCCACTTT.

Only one count was recorded for this clone. The chain recombines TRBV15 with TRBJ1-2; D uncertain. In germline, CDR1 is LNHNV, CDR2 YYDKDF (reference sequence). Trimming left V 0 bases short and J 11 bases short, with 16 bases between. The CDR3 covers 14 residues. This CDR3 is CATSRDQESSGYTF. CDR3 nucleotide sequence: TGTGCCACCAGCAGAGATCAAGAGTCATCGGGGTACACCTTC.

This chain connects TRBV27 to TRBJ1-4; D ambiguous. The germline CDR1 and CDR2 sequences are MNHEY and SMNVEV (reference sequence). This CDR3 is built from 17 residues. Trimming removed 5 bases from V and 0 bases from J, with 16 bases in between. CDR3 in amino acids: CASSRDLKSSTNEKLFF. CDR3 nucleotides: TGTGCCAGCAGTCGTGACCTGAAATCCTCAACTAATGAAAAACTGTTTTTT. Drawing the rest from reference TRBV27 and TRBJ1-4, the complete variable domain is EAQVTQNPRYLITVTGKKLTVTCSQNMNHEYMSWYRQDPGLGLRQIYYSMNVEVTDKGDVPEGYKVSRKEKRNFPLILESPSPNQTSLYFCASSRDLKSSTNEKLFFGSGTQLSVL.

This clone was observed once. The rearrangement links TRBV7-2 to TRBJ1-1; 11 bases fit TRBD1. The CDR3 loop spans 14 amino acids. Trimming at V came to 6 bases and at J to 7 bases, leaving 7 bases not matched to a gene. Germline V lookup: CDR1 SGHTA, CDR2 FQGNSA. The CDR3 is CASRWTGGAGEAFF. As DNA, the CDR3 is TGTGCCAGCAGATGGACAGGGGGCGCCGGTGAAGCTTTCTTT.

This sequence joins TRBV10-2 and TRBJ2-1; TRBD1 agrees at 10 bases. The CDR3 consists of 19 residues. Germline V gene lookup returns CDR1 WSHSY and CDR2 SAAADI. V was pared by 8 bases and J by 6 bases, with 22 bases of the junction left unmatched. CDR3: CASGASGTGAFMSSNEQFF. In DNA, the CDR3 is TGCGCCAGCGGAGCTTCCGGGACAGGGGCGTTTATGAGTTCCAATGAGCAGTTCTTC.